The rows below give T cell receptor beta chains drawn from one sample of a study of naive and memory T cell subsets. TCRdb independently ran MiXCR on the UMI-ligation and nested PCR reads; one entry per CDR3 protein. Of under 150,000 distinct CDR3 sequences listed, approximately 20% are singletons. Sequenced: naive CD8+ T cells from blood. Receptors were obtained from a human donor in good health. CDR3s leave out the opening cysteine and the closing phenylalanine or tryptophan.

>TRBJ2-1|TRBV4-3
ASSQDWLAGLNEQF
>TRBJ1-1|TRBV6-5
ASSQEPTERDRGPWAF
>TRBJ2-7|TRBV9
ASSAWPGSSYEQY
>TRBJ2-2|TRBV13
ASSKDQDPGELF
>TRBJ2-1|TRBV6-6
ASSENSYNEQF
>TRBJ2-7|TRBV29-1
SVAEQAPYEQY
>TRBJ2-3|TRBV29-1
SVRGLTASTDTQY
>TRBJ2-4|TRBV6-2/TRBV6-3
ASSSDRAGGIQY
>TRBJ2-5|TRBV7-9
ASSLFRGEGGQY
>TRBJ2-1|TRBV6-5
ASSSLDGYYNEQF
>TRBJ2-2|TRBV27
ASSRTVMASGELF
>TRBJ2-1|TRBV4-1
ASSLLGGVENEQF
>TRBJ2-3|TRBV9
ASNTSSISTDTQY
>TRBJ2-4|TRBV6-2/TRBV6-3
ASSYSITVKLIQLINIQY
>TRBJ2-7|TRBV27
ASSLSLAASAYEQY
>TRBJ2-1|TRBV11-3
ASSLDQHGTSNEQF
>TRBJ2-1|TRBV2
ASSVGEGAYNEQF
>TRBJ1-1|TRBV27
ASSMTVNTEAF
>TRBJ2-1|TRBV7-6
ASSLYDRGVDEQF
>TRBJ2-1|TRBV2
ASRGLGTSGESSYNEQF
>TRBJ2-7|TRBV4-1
ASSQEWTGDHEQY
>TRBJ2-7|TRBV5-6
ASSRTVAYEQY
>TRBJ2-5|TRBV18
ASSQERAGELQETQY
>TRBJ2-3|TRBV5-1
ASSLKTASTDTQY
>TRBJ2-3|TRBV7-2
ASSLVGGSLADTQY
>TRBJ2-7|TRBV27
ASSVGYEQY
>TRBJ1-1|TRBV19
ASLTPGGTEAF
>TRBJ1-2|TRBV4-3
ASSQDHGIDSVPSPYGYT
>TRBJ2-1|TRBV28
ASSLRTSGSGEQF
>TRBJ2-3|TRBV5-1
ASSSADSPDTQY